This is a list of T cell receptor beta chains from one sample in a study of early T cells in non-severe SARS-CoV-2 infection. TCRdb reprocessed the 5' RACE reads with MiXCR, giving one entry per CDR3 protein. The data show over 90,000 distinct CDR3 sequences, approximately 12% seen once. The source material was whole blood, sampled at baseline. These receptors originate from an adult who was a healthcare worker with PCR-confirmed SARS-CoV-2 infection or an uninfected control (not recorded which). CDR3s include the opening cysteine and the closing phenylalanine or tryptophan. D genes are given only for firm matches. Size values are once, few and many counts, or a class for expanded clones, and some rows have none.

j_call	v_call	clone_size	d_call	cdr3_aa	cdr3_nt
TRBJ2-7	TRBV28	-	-	CASTNPNEQYF	TGTGCCAGCACTAACCCCAACGAGCAGTACTTC
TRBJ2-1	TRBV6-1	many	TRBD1	CASLPTGTANEQFF	TGTGCCAGCCTACCGACAGGGACGGCCAATGAGCAGTTCTTC
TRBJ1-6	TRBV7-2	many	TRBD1	CASSTTHRGRNNSPLHF	TGTGCCAGCAGCACCACTCACAGGGGACGGAATAATTCACCCCTCCACTTT
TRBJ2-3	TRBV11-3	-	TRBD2	CASSLRGLVDTDTQYF	TGTGCCAGCAGCTTAAGGGGACTAGTAGACACAGATACGCAGTATTTT
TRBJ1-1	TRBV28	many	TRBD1	CASSLGTGISTEAFF	TGTGCCAGCAGTTTAGGGACAGGGATAAGCACTGAAGCTTTCTTT
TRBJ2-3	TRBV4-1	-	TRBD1	CASSFGTGGFSPPTDTQYF	TGCGCCAGCAGCTTCGGGACAGGGGGTTTCAGCCCCCCGACAGATACGCAGTATTTT
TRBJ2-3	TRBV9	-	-	CASSGEGDTQYF	TGTGCCAGCAGCGGAGAGGGAGATACGCAGTATTTT
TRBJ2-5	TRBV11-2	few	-	CASSLVSETQYF	TGTGCCAGCAGCTTAGTTTCAGAGACCCAGTACTTC
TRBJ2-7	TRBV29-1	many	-	CSVANYGALTEQYF	TGCAGCGTTGCCAACTACGGGGCCCTAACCGAGCAGTACTTC
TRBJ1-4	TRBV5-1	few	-	CASSPGPGGPEKLFF	TGCGCCAGCAGCCCCGGACCGGGAGGCCCTGAAAAACTGTTTTTT
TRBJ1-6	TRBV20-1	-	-	CSARRSNSPLHF	TGCAGTGCTAGGAGGTCCAATTCACCCCTCCACTTT
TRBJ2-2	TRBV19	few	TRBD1	CASRVQGANTGELFF	TGTGCCAGTAGGGTACAGGGGGCGAACACCGGGGAGCTGTTTTTT
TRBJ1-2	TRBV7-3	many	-	CASSLTGSNYGYTF	TGTGCCAGCAGCTTAACTGGATCCAACTATGGCTACACCTTC
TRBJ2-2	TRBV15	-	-	CATSRDRNTGELFF	TGTGCCACCAGCAGAGATAGGAACACCGGGGAGCTGTTTTTT
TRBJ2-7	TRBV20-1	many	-	CSARGEYF	TGCAGTGCTAGAGGGGAGTACTTC
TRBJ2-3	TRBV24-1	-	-	CATSDLDQRGDTQYF	TGTGCCACCAGTGATTTGGATCAAAGAGGAGATACGCAGTATTTT
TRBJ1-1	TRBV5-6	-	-	CASSPPGTENTEAFF	TGTGCCAGCAGCCCGCCCGGGACCGAGAACACTGAAGCTTTCTTT
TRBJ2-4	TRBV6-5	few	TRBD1	CASSPDRELAKNIQYF	TGTGCCAGCAGTCCGGACAGGGAACTAGCCAAAAACATTCAGTACTTC
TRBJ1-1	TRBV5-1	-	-	CASSLDGMNTEAFF	TGCGCCAGCAGCTTGGATGGGATGAACACTGAAGCTTTCTTT
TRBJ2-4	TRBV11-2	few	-	CASSIPLPLVKNIQYF	TGTGCCAGCAGCATCCCGCTCCCGCTGGTAAAAAACATTCAGTACTTC
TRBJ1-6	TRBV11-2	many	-	CASSLVAGSNRSPLHF	TGTGCCAGCAGCTTAGTGGCAGGGAGCAACAGATCACCCCTCCACTTT
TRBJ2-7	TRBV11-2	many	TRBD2	CASSLVSTSGSYEQYF	TGTGCCAGCAGCTTAGTTAGTACTAGCGGGTCCTACGAGCAGTACTTC
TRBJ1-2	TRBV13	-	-	CASTRGGDSYGYTF	TGTGCCAGCACCAGGGGTGGCGACTCCTATGGCTACACCTTC
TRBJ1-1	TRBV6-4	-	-	CASSDGAEAFF	TGTGCCAGCAGTGACGGAGCTGAAGCTTTCTTT
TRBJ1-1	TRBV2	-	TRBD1	CANGQGAAVAFF	TGTGCCAATGGACAGGGGGCGGCTGTAGCTTTCTTT
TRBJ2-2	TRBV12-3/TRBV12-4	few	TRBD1	CASSSTGVLGELFF	TGTGCCAGCAGTTCGACAGGGGTATTAGGGGAGCTGTTTTTT
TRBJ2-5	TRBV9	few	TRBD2	CASSVDLAGASQETQYF	TGTGCCAGCAGCGTAGACCTAGCGGGAGCCTCCCAAGAGACCCAGTACTTC
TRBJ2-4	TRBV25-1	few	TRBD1	CASSETGRGNIQYF	TGTGCCAGCAGTGAAACCGGCAGGGGGAACATTCAGTACTTC
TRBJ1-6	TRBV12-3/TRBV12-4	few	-	CASSLMDSPLHF	TGTGCCAGCAGTTTAATGGATTCACCCCTCCATTTT
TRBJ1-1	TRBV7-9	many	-	CASSRAEAFF	TGTGCCAGCAGCCGCGCTGAAGCTTTCTTT
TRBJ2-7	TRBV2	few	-	CASRYDRGYEQYF	TGTGCCAGCAGGTACGACAGAGGCTACGAGCAGTACTTC
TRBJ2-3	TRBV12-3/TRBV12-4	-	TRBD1	CASRDDRGDPDTQYF	TGTGCCAGCAGGGACGACAGGGGGGACCCAGATACGCAGTATTTT
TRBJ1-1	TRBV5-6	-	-	CASSTILGTEAFF	TGTGCCAGCAGCACCATCCTAGGCACTGAAGCTTTCTTT
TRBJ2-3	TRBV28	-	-	CASSFPAGDTQYF	TGTGCCAGCAGTTTTCCCGCCGGAGATACGCAGTATTTT
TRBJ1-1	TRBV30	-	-	CAWSPRWPMNTEAFF	TGTGCCTGGAGCCCTAGGTGGCCGATGAACACTGAAGCTTTCTTT
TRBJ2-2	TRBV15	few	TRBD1	CATSRDLRDRGRTGELFF	TGTGCCACCAGCAGAGATCTCCGGGACAGGGGGCGGACCGGGGAGCTGTTTTTT
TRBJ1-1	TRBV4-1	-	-	CASALTGGPNTEAFF	TGCGCCAGCGCTCTAACGGGGGGTCCGAACACTGAAGCTTTCTTT
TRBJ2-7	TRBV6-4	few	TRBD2	CASSAPQIGTSGRYEQYF	TGTGCCAGCAGTGCCCCTCAGATTGGGACTAGCGGCCGCTACGAGCAGTACTTC
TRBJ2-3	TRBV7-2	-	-	CASSSLTLTDTQYF	TGTGCCAGCAGCTCTCTAACTCTCACAGATACGCAGTATTTT
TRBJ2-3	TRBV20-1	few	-	CSARDPIKGSTDTQYF	TGCAGTGCTAGAGACCCCATAAAGGGGTCAACAGATACGCAGTATTTT
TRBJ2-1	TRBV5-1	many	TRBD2	CASSFAASGIDEQFF	TGCGCCAGCAGCTTTGCGGCTAGCGGGATTGATGAGCAGTTCTTC